The 31 T cell receptor beta chains presented below share a single source sample, sequenced in a study of shared clonotypes between healthy human individuals. TCRdb's table, derived via immunoSEQ multiplex PCR, lists solely in-frame clones and lacks some. The repertoire consists of more than 500,000 clones, with more than 95% occurring once and the leading ten covering 0.064%. Sequenced sample: naive CD4+ T cells sorted from blood. Subset in this sample: CD45RA+ positively selected. All receptors derive from a woman aged 30 to 39 in good health.

The V call is TRBV7-2, the J call TRBJ2-5; D is perhaps TRBD2 (5 bases). The V and J ends lost 0 bases and 5 bases respectively, with 10 bases between them. The length of the CDR3 is 14 residues. Germline CDR1 is SGHTA and CDR2 is FQGNSA. Here the CDR3 reads CASSLAGALETQYF. For the CDR3, the DNA is TGTGCCAGCAGCTTAGCGGGAGCTCTGGAGACCCAGTACTTC.

This clone was observed once. The gene calls are TRBV5-5 and TRBJ1-4; D is perhaps TRBD1 (5 bases). Trimming cost V 4 bases and J 5 bases, with 24 bases left between them. The CDR3 is 18 residues long. The germline CDR1 and CDR2 sequences are SGHKS and YYEKEE (reference sequence). This CDR3 reads CASSREAGSVFLNEKLFF. Here the CDR3 DNA reads TGTGCCAGCAGCCGGGAGGCAGGGTCGGTGTTCTTGAATGAAAAACTGTTTTTT.

This clone was picked up one time. The chain carries TRBV6-1 and TRBJ1-1; D not resolved. This CDR3 comprises 14 residues. Germline V gives CDR1 MNHNS, CDR2 SASEGT. Deletions cut 2 bases from V and 3 bases from J, with 10 bases between. CDR3 amino acids: CASSESLFDTEAFF. CDR3 DNA sequence: TGTGCCAGCAGTGAATCCTTGTTTGACACTGAAGCTTTCTTT.

This sequence joins TRBV7-3 and TRBJ2-1; 7 bases map to TRBD2. CDR3 length equals 15 residues. Germline CDR1 SGHTA, CDR2 FQGTGA. The V gene end was trimmed by 5 bases and the J gene end by 7 bases; junction bases not matched to a gene: 11. CDR3 amino acids: CASSPASGGENEQFF. The CDR3 DNA sequence: TGTGCCAGCAGCCCAGCTAGCGGAGGAGAGAATGAGCAGTTCTTC.

As DNA, the CDR3 is TGTGCCAGCTCCCGGGACAGGGTTAACTATGGCTACACCTTC. This gives the protein CASSRDRVNYGYTF. The chain couples TRBV18 to TRBJ1-2; 9 bases align to TRBD1. Germline V gives CDR1 KGHSH, CDR2 LQKENI. The ends lost 6 bases at V and 1 base at J; junction bases unmatched: 3. CDR3 length: 14 amino acids.

The rearrangement joins TRBV15 to TRBJ2-3; tentatively, D is TRBD2 (5 bases). Germline CDR1 reads LNHNV; CDR2 reads YYDKDF (reference sequence). This CDR3 has 14 amino acids. Trimming removed 6 bases from V and 0 bases from J, with 10 bases in between. CDR3 protein: CATRREGSTDTQYF. The CDR3 nucleotides are TGTGCCACCAGGAGGGAAGGGAGCACAGATACGCAGTATTTT.

The CDR3 here is CASSQDAKSSYEQYF. As DNA, the CDR3 is TGTGCCAGCAGCCAGGATGCGAAAAGCTCCTACGAGCAGTACTTC. The chain employs TRBV4-2 and TRBJ2-7; D not certain. Germline CDR1 is LGHNA and CDR2 is YNFKEQ. This CDR3 has 15 residues. V was trimmed by 3 bases and J by 0 bases, leaving 12 bases between them.

The chain uses TRBV10-1 and TRBJ2-3; 9 bases agree with TRBD2. Germline V gene data show CDR1 as WNHNN and CDR2 as SYGVQD (reference sequence). The J segment lost 7 bases and the V segment lost 0 bases, leaving 11 bases of the junction unmatched. The CDR3 has 17 residues. The CDR3 is CASSESKAGGARYTQYF. CDR3 bases: TGCGCCAGCAGTGAGTCGAAGGCGGGAGGGGCACGGTATACGCAGTATTTT.

This rearrangement joins TRBV18 to TRBJ2-7; TRBD1 matches at 10 bases. V was pared by 6 bases and J by 2 bases, with 7 bases of the junction left unmatched. CDR1 is KGHSH and CDR2 is LQKENI in the germline V gene. The CDR3 is made up of 15 amino acids. DNA of the CDR3: TGTGCCAGCTCCCCGGGACAGGGGTTCGCCTACGAGCAGTACTTC. It translates to CASSPGQGFAYEQYF.

The chain has TRBV7-9 and TRBJ1-1, with 8 bases identical to TRBD1. V gave up 3 bases and J gave up 5 bases; unmatched junction bases: 8. This CDR3 is 15 amino acids long. Germline assignment: CDR1 SEHNR and CDR2 FQNEAQ (reference sequence). This chain's CDR3 is CASSLGTGVRTEAFF. In nucleotides, the CDR3 is TGTGCCAGCAGCTTGGGGACAGGCGTTAGGACTGAAGCTTTCTTT.

The chain has TRBV18 and TRBJ1-2; TRBD1 matches 8 bases. There are 14 residues in the CDR3. Per the germline V gene, CDR1 is KGHSH and CDR2 is LQKENI. J was trimmed by 4 bases and V by 4 bases; bases with no gene match: 5. The CDR3 DNA sequence: TGTGCCAGCTCACTAGGACAGGGAACCTATGGCTACACCTTC. Its protein product is CASSLGQGTYGYTF.

The chain carries TRBV28 and TRBJ2-3, with 8 nucleotides matching TRBD2. Germline assignment: CDR1 MDHEN and CDR2 SYDVKM. CDR3 length: 14 residues. Unmatched junction bases numbered 2, after V lost 3 bases and J lost 3 bases. The CDR3 spells CASSFSGGTDTQYF. CDR3 nucleotide sequence: TGTGCCAGCAGTTTCTCGGGAGGGACAGATACGCAGTATTTT. Full variable domain (remainder filled in from reference TRBV28 and TRBJ2-3): DVKVTQSSRYLVKRTGEKVFLECVQDMDHENMFWYRQDPGLGLRLIYFSYDVKMKEKGDIPEGYSVSREKKERFSLILESASTNQTSMYLCASSFSGGTDTQYFGPGTRLTVL.

This chain links TRBV19 with TRBJ2-1; 7 bases align to TRBD2. The germline gives CDR1 LNHDA, CDR2 SQIVND (reference sequence). Unmatched junction bases numbered 3, after V lost 1 base and J lost 9 bases. This CDR3 comprises 13 residues. The CDR3 coding sequence is TGTGCCAGTAGTATAGGGACTAGAGGTGAGCAGTTCTTC. This codes for CASSIGTRGEQFF. Full variable domain (outside the CDR3, taken from reference TRBV19 and TRBJ2-1): DGGITQSPKYLFRKEGQNVTLSCEQNLNHDAMYWYRQDPGQGLRLIYYSQIVNDFQKGDIAEGYSVSREKKESFPLTVTSAQKNPTAFYLCASSIGTRGEQFFGPGTRLTVL.

The gene calls are TRBV9 and TRBJ1-5; D might be TRBD1 (5 bases). The ends were cut back, 3 bases at V and 7 bases at J, with 11 bases in the middle. In germline, CDR1 is SGDLS, CDR2 YYNGEE. The CDR3 is 13 amino acids. CDR3 region: CASSEGEGQPQHF. CDR3 nucleotide sequence: TGTGCCAGCAGCGAAGGGGAAGGACAGCCCCAGCATTTT.

This sequence joins TRBV25-1 and TRBJ1-4; D might be TRBD1 (5 bases). This CDR3 spans 16 amino acids. The germline V gene encodes CDR1 MGHDK and CDR2 SYGVNS. The V end lost 6 bases, the J end lost 6 bases, and 20 bases lay between the germline ends. The CDR3 loop is CASSIGEGSGHEKLFF. The CDR3 DNA is TGTGCCAGCAGCATAGGGGAGGGCTCGGGTCATGAAAAACTGTTTTTT.

The CDR3 coding sequence is TGTGCCACTCGGGTTGGGTCCTACAATGAGCAGTTCTTC. Its protein product is CATRVGSYNEQFF. This rearrangement joins TRBV19 to TRBJ2-1; D gene ambiguous. There are 13 residues in the CDR3. CDR1 and CDR2 from the germline V gene are LNHDA and SQIVND (reference sequence). The V end was cut by 10 bases, the J end by 1 base, with 11 bases between.

J is TRBJ2-1 and V is TRBV11-2; D is unresolved. The CDR3 covers 12 residues. Trimming shortened V by 3 bases and J by 9 bases, and 9 bases separated the two germline ends. Germline values: CDR1 SGHAT, CDR2 FQNNGV. CDR3 DNA sequence: TGTGCCAGCAGCTTGAGCTTAGGTGAGCAGTTCTTC. Translation: CASSLSLGEQFF.

The V gene is TRBV6-5, the J gene TRBJ2-5; 10 bases fit TRBD1. The assigned J gene may be wrong: the sequence end matches TRBJ2-7 better. Germline loops: CDR1 MNHEY, CDR2 SVGAGI. The CDR3 is 13 amino acids. CDR3 loop: CASRGQGFYEQYF. Here the CDR3 DNA reads TGTGCCAGCAGGGGACAGGGGTTCTACGAGCAGTACTTC.

The gene calls are TRBV5-1 and TRBJ2-7; 9 positions match TRBD1. Trimming removed 4 bases from V and 5 bases from J; junction bases left unmatched: 10. Germline-derived CDR1 and CDR2 are SGHRS and YFSETQ. This CDR3 region has 15 residues. The CDR3 here is CASSTEDRGFDEQYF. In DNA form, the CDR3 reads TGCGCCAGCAGCACCGAGGACAGGGGTTTCGACGAGCAGTACTTC. Together with reference TRBV5-1 and TRBJ2-7, the CDR3 gives the full variable domain: KAGVTQTPRYLIKTRGQQVTLSCSPISGHRSVSWYQQTPGQGLQFLFEYFSETQRNKGNFPGRFSGRQFSNSRSEMNVSTLELGDSALYLCASSTEDRGFDEQYFGPGTRLTVT.

V usage is TRBV11-2 and J usage is TRBJ2-7; tentatively, D is TRBD2 (6 bases). Trimming removed 5 bases at V and 0 bases at J, with 23 bases between. The germline V gene has CDR1 SGHAT and CDR2 FQNNGV. The CDR3 loop spans 18 amino acids. The CDR3 region is CASSDRLGGPLSSYEQYF. The CDR3 DNA is TGTGCCAGCAGCGATCGCCTTGGAGGGCCCCTGAGCTCCTACGAGCAGTACTTC. Full variable domain (outside the CDR3, taken from reference TRBV11-2 and TRBJ2-7): EAGVAQSPRYKIIEKRQSVAFWCNPISGHATLYWYQQILGQGPKLLIQFQNNGVVDDSQLPKDRFSAERLKGVDSTLKIQPAKLEDSAVYLCASSDRLGGPLSSYEQYFGPGTRLTVT.

J is TRBJ1-1 and V is TRBV19; TRBD1 matches at 7 bases. The CDR3 contains 12 residues. In germline, CDR1 is LNHDA, CDR2 SQIVND (reference sequence). Unmatched junction bases numbered 1, after V lost 5 bases and J lost 4 bases. The CDR3, as DNA: TGTGCCAGTAGTGACAGGGTCACTGAAGCTTTCTTT. Protein sequence: CASSDRVTEAFF.

The V gene is TRBV18, the J gene TRBJ1-5, with a possible D match to TRBD1 (6 bases). V lost 2 bases and J 0 bases, leaving 14 bases between the germline ends. The CDR3 has 17 residues. In germline, CDR1 is KGHSH, CDR2 LQKENI. The DNA for the CDR3 is TGTGCCAGCTCACCAGGGGTAGAGGGGGGTAGCAATCAGCCCCAGCATTTT. Translation: CASSPGVEGGSNQPQHF.

V and J are TRBV7-8 and TRBJ1-1; tentatively, D is TRBD1 (6 bases). Germline V lookup: CDR1 SGHVS, CDR2 FQNEAQ. CDR3 length: 16 amino acids. V lost 4 bases and J 1 base, leaving 16 bases between the germline ends. Written as DNA, the CDR3 is TGTGCCAGCAGCTCGTCGAACAGGGTATCGAACACTGAAGCTTTCTTT. It encodes CASSSSNRVSNTEAFF.

The rearrangement links TRBV7-2 to TRBJ1-1; no firm D call. This CDR3 region has 14 residues. The V end was cut by 3 bases, the J end by 4 bases, with 12 bases between. CDR1 and CDR2 (germline): SGHTA, FQGNSA. This CDR3 reads CASSFRYGGTEAFF. Here the CDR3 DNA reads TGTGCCAGCAGCTTTCGTTACGGCGGCACTGAAGCTTTCTTT.

The chain uses TRBV11-2 and TRBJ2-7; 12 bases match TRBD2. Germline-derived CDR1 and CDR2 are SGHAT and FQNNGV. V was pared by 6 bases and J by 3 bases, with 6 bases of the junction left unmatched. CDR3 size: 15 residues. Here the CDR3 reads CASRPGTSGFYEQYF. Written as DNA, the CDR3 is TGTGCCAGCAGGCCCGGGACTAGCGGGTTCTACGAGCAGTACTTC.

The chain links TRBV29-1 to TRBJ2-7; D is possibly TRBD1 or TRBD2 (5 bases each). V was shortened by 7 bases and J by 3 bases, with 10 bases between the two germline ends. CDR1 is SQVTM, CDR2 ANQGSEA, per germline. The CDR3 consists of 11 residues. The DNA for the CDR3 is TGCAGCGCCGGGACGGACTACGAGCAGTACTTC. Translated, it gives CSAGTDYEQYF.

The V call is TRBV6-5, the J call TRBJ1-1; 9 bases align to TRBD1. This CDR3 is built from 14 residues. V trimming: 6 bases; J trimming: 0 bases; junction bases outside the gene matches: 2. Germline V CDR1 and CDR2: MNHEY, SVGAGI. The CDR3 DNA reads TGTGCCAGCAGCAGGGACAGGGTGAACACTGAAGCTTTCTTT. It codes for CASSRDRVNTEAFF.

This clone was observed a single time. The V call is TRBV28, the J call TRBJ1-1; D is unclear. Germline values: CDR1 MDHEN, CDR2 SYDVKM. This CDR3 has 16 amino acids. Trimming took 6 bases from V and 0 from J, leaving 17 bases between them. CDR3 DNA: TGTGCCAGCAGCTCATCAATCGGGCAAATGAACACTGAAGCTTTCTTT. This sequence encodes CASSSSIGQMNTEAFF.

The CDR3, as DNA: TGTGCCAGCGGCGAGAGATTGAACACTGAAGCTTTCTTT. This codes for CASGERLNTEAFF. J is TRBJ1-1 and V is TRBV11-3, with D hard to call. Germline lookup yields CDR1 SGHNT and CDR2 YENEEA. V was trimmed by 8 bases and J by 0 bases, leaving 10 bases between them. CDR3 length: 13 amino acids. The whole variable domain, remainder taken from reference TRBV11-3 and TRBJ1-1, is EAGVVQSPRYKIIEKKQPVAFWCNPISGHNTLYWYLQNLGQGPELLIRYENEEAVDDSQLPKDRFSAERLKGVDSTLKIQPAELGDSAVYLCASGERLNTEAFFGQGTRLTVV.

This chain uses TRBV7-2 with TRBJ2-7; a possible D gene is TRBD1 (5 bases). CDR3 length: 14 amino acids. Germline CDR1 reads SGHTA; CDR2 reads FQGNSA. Trimming took off 5 bases at V and 0 bases at J, with 11 bases between the two ends. CDR3 nucleotide sequence: TGTGCCAGCAGCCCAGGACACAGCTCCTACGAGCAGTACTTC. Translating it yields CASSPGHSSYEQYF.

The rearrangement joins TRBV25-1 to TRBJ2-5, with TRBD2 matching 15 bases. The CDR3 is 16 residues long. Germline V lookup: CDR1 MGHDK, CDR2 SYGVNS. The ends lost 8 bases at V and 4 bases at J; junction bases unmatched: 8. This CDR3 reads CASDGLAGGPLETQYF. CDR3 DNA: TGTGCCAGCGACGGACTAGCGGGAGGGCCCTTAGAGACCCAGTACTTC.